The rows below give T cell receptor beta chains drawn from one sample of a study of T-cell reconstitution after alpha-beta-depleted transplantation in children. Via MiXCR, TCRdb re-called the PCR reads, giving one row per CDR3 protein. The sample has 580,000 or so distinct CDR3 sequences, 23% seen once. The material was PBMCs, mostly from graft donor cells, obtained 360 days after TCRalphabeta/CD19-depleted stem cell transplant. The origin of the receptors is a boy younger than two who had a stem cell transplant for acute myeloid leukemia, so the T cells may come from the graft donor. Each CDR3 is given with its conserved first and last residue.

>TRBV5-5|TRBJ2-5
CAGSLSAGKETQYF
>TRBV5-1|TRBJ1-2
CASSRGARYGYTF
>TRBV20-1|TRBJ2-7
CSGGQGGYEQYF
>TRBV12-3/TRBV12-4|TRBJ2-3
CASSTGQGDTQYF
>TRBV20-1|TRBJ2-5
CSTKDRGETQYF
>TRBV12-3/TRBV12-4|TRBJ1-3
CASTRNGSGNTIYF
>TRBV6-2/TRBV6-3|TRBJ2-7
CASSLPEQLVYEQYF
>TRBV29-1|TRBJ1-2
CSVEVGLDYGYTF
>TRBV29-1|TRBJ1-5
CSVVEGLMKNQPQHF
>TRBV11-2|TRBJ2-7
CASSLGWRATYEQYF
>TRBV29-1|TRBJ1-2
CSVEGGVRGYTF
>TRBV25-1|TRBJ2-3
CASGLAGTDTQYF
>TRBV20-1|TRBJ2-2
CSARAYITGELFF
>TRBV4-3|TRBJ2-3
CASSRSPGHPDTDTQYF
>TRBV15|TRBJ2-5
CATSRGRAGGMKETQYF
>TRBV15|TRBJ1-5
CATSREAVYSNQPQHF
>TRBV7-9|TRBJ2-2
CASSGNTGELFF
>TRBV21-1|TRBJ2-6
CASGQGTLTGANVLTF
>TRBV5-1|TRBJ2-7
CASSPDGAYEQYF
>TRBV4-3|TRBJ2-5
CASSQELDTPETQYF
>TRBV12-3/TRBV12-4|TRBJ2-2
CASSLGQRADTGELFF
>TRBV18|TRBJ2-1
CASSPGQQDNEQFF
>TRBV15|TRBJ2-7
CATSEFLAGVYEQYF
>TRBV9|TRBJ2-1
CASSVGQSPAGYNEQFF
>TRBV6-1|TRBJ1-1
CASSRLGTEAFF
>TRBV12-3/TRBV12-4|TRBJ2-5
CASSFKSLAGGRETQYF
>TRBV6-2/TRBV6-3|TRBJ2-7
CASSYWSSFYEQYF
>TRBV25-1|TRBJ2-5
CASSDRRLAGGPRETQYF
>TRBV5-1|TRBJ2-3
CASSLDSWTDTQYF
>TRBV27|TRBJ2-7
CASSWGGQGAYEQYF
>TRBV18|TRBJ1-5
CASFPDRVNQPQHF
>TRBV20-1|TRBJ2-7
CSASDKPYEQYF
>TRBV18|TRBJ1-2
CASSRQGGSYGYTF
>TRBV12-3/TRBV12-4|TRBJ2-7
CASSPGSERGYEQYF
>TRBV12-3/TRBV12-4|TRBJ1-1
CASSPLRTGVNTEAFF
>TRBV7-9|TRBJ2-1
CASSSGGKSYNEQFF
>TRBV28|TRBJ2-1
CASLGPGLPNEQFF
>TRBV20-1|TRBJ1-1
CSVETGGGTEAFF
>TRBV9|TRBJ2-3
CASSAGTGISTDTQYF
>TRBV6-2/TRBV6-3|TRBJ2-5
CASMPGGLQETQYF
>TRBV5-1|TRBJ1-2
CASSLVPGNGYTF
>TRBV12-3/TRBV12-4|TRBJ2-1
CASISGTSIINEQFF
>TRBV29-1|TRBJ1-1
CSVFGEANTEAFF
>TRBV12-3/TRBV12-4|TRBJ2-2
CASSLGARNGELFF
>TRBV5-6|TRBJ1-1
CASSTLTDLNTEAFF
>TRBV20-1|TRBJ1-5
CSAGDRFQPQHF
>TRBV12-3/TRBV12-4|TRBJ2-1
CASRGAGGYNEQFF
>TRBV12-3/TRBV12-4|TRBJ1-5
CASRPQGGQPQHF
>TRBV7-3|TRBJ1-2
CASSPGWEDGYTF
>TRBV20-1|TRBJ1-2
CSASNYGYTF
>TRBV10-3|TRBJ2-1
CAISDPTSGDYNEQFF
>TRBV6-2/TRBV6-3|TRBJ2-7
CASSYSSSDSYEQYF
>TRBV12-3/TRBV12-4|TRBJ1-5
CASSFGGQGVQPQHF
>TRBV6-1|TRBJ2-4
CASSDRPSIAKNIQYF